Shown below are 10 T cell receptor beta chains from a single sample sequenced in a study of blood T cell repertoires in COVID-19. The protocol was immunoSEQ multiplex PCR, while the TCRdb copy is restricted to in-frame clones and leaves out a portion. The sample lists 230,000 or so clones, around 88% occurring once. The sequenced sample consisted of PBMCs or T cells enriched from blood (not recorded which). The source is a woman aged 50 to 60 with acute COVID-19.

The CDR3 sequence is CAWSVYRKSYEQYF. The CDR3 DNA follows: TGTGCCTGGAGCGTCTACCGCAAATCCTACGAGCAGTACTTC. This sequence joins TRBV30 and TRBJ2-7; D gene unclear. Between the trimmed V and J ends, which lost 3 bases and 1 base, there was a span of 13 bases. CDR1 GTSNPN and CDR2 SVGIG come from the germline V gene (reference sequence). The CDR3 is 14 residues long.

The chain uses TRBV10-3 and TRBJ1-2, with 7 bases lining up with TRBD1. The length of the CDR3 is 15 residues. In germline, CDR1 is ENHRY, CDR2 SYGVKD. J lost 4 bases, V lost 5 bases, and 10 bases had no gene match. As DNA, the CDR3 is TGTGCCATCAGTCTAAAGGAAGGGGGCGTCTATGGCTACACCTTC. It codes for CAISLKEGGVYGYTF.

The chain carries TRBV28 and TRBJ1-1; 8 nucleotides line up with TRBD1. With V trimmed by 4 bases and J by 10 bases, 2 bases remained unmatched. Per the germline V gene, CDR1 is MDHEN and CDR2 is SYDVKM. This CDR3 is 11 amino acids long. For the CDR3, the DNA is TGTGCCAGCAGTTCACAGGGGGGAGCTTTCTTT. The encoded protein is CASSSQGGAFF.

The J gene is TRBJ1-5, the V gene TRBV15, with D unresolved. CDR3 length: 15 amino acids. Between the trimmed V and J ends, which lost 5 bases and 4 bases, there was a span of 15 bases. Germline V gives CDR1 LNHNV, CDR2 YYDKDF (reference sequence). In DNA, the CDR3 is TGTGCCACCAGCCCTTATTTGGCGCGGAATCAGCCCCAGCATTTT. Its translation is CATSPYLARNQPQHF. The whole variable domain, filled in from reference TRBV15 and TRBJ1-5, reads DAMVIQNPRYQVTQFGKPVTLSCSQTLNHNVMYWYQQKSSQAPKLLFHYYDKDFNNEADTPDNFQSRRPNTSFCFLDIRSPGLGDTAMYLCATSPYLARNQPQHFGDGTRLSIL.

The rearrangement uses TRBV6-6 and TRBJ1-1; a weak D match, TRBD1 (6 bases). V lost 2 bases and J lost 1, with 11 bases in between. CDR3 length equals 15 residues. The germline V gene encodes CDR1 MNHNY and CDR2 SVGAGI (reference sequence). For the CDR3, the DNA is TGTGCCAGCAGTTACGCGGCCAGGGGGAACACTGAAGCTTTCTTT. It encodes CASSYAARGNTEAFF.

Comments on this clone: The same CDR3 is also encoded by other DNA sequences in this sample. The chain joins TRBV29-1 to TRBJ2-3, with D perhaps matching TRBD1 (6 bases). The CDR3 is 11 amino acids. Germline values: CDR1 SQVTM, CDR2 ANQGSEA. Deletions cut 6 bases from V and 4 bases from J, with 8 bases between. This CDR3 is CSVQGADTQYF. In nucleotides, the CDR3 is TGCAGCGTACAGGGAGCAGATACGCAGTATTTT.

This rearrangement joins TRBV19 to TRBJ1-4, with TRBD1 identical over 8 bases. Germline trimming cut 10 bases from V and 0 bases from J; bases unmatched to any gene: 4. CDR3 length: 14 amino acids. Germline values: CDR1 LNHDA, CDR2 SQIVND (reference sequence). CDR3 residues: CATSGGATNEKLFF. In DNA form, the CDR3 reads TGTGCCACCTCAGGGGGCGCAACTAATGAAAAACTGTTTTTT.

The chain is built from TRBV12-2 and TRBJ2-2; TRBD2, the table's D call, was not compared with the DNA. TRBV12-2 is a pseudogene segment. The CDR3 runs to 19 residues. The CDR3 sequence: CASRLHHKAGGPNTGELFF. CDR3 nucleotides: TGTGCAAGTCGCTTACACCATAAAGCGGGAGGACCGAACACCGGGGAGCTGTTTTTT.

As to this clone: Sequence at one end of the junction differs from germline and may be a read error. This chain joins TRBV23-1 and TRBJ2-1, with D possibly TRBD1 on 5 matching bases. TRBV23-1 is an ORF; its function is uncertain. The CDR3 consists of 10 residues. CDR3 bases: TGCGCCAGCAGTCATGTCTCAGGGCTCTTC. Translated, it gives CASSHVSGLF.

The rearrangement joins TRBV2 to TRBJ2-7; 7 bases line up with TRBD2. CDR1 SNHLY and CDR2 FYNNEI come from the germline V gene. Trimming removed 2 bases from V and 3 bases from J; junction bases left unmatched: 10. CDR3 length equals 16 residues. The CDR3 DNA sequence: TGTGCCAGCAGTGAATCTCCTCGGACTAGTCTCTACGAGCAGTACTTC. Its protein product is CASSESPRTSLYEQYF.